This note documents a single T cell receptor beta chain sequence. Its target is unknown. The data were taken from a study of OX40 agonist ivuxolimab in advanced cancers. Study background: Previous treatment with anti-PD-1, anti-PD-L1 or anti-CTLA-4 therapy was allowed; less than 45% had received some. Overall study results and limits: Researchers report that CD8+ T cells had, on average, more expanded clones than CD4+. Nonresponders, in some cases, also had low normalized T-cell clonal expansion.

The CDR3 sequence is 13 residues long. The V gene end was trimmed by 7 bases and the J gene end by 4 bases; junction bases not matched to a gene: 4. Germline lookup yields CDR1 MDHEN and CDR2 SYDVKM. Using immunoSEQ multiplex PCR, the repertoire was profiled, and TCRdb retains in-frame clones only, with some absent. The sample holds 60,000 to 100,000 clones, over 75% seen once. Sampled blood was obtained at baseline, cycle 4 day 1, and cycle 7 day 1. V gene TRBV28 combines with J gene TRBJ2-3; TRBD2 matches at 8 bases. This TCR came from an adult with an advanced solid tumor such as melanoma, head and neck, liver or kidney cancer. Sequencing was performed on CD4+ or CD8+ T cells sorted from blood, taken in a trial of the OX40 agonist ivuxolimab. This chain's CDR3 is CASTGGLADTQYF. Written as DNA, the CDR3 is TGTGCCAGCACGGGAGGGCTGGCAGATACGCAGTATTTT.